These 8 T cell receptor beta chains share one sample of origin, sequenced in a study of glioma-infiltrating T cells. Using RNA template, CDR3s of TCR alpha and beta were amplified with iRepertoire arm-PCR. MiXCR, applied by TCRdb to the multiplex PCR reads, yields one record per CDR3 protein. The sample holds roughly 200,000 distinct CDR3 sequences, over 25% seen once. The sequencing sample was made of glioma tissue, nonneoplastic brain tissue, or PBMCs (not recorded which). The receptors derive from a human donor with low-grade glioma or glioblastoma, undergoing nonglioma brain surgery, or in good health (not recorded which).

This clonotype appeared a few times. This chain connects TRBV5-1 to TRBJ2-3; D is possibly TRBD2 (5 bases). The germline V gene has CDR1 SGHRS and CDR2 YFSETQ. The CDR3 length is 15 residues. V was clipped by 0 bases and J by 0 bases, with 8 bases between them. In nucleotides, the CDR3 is TGCGCCAGCAGCTTGGTAGACTATAGCACAGATACGCAGTATTTT. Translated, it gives CASSLVDYSTDTQYF.

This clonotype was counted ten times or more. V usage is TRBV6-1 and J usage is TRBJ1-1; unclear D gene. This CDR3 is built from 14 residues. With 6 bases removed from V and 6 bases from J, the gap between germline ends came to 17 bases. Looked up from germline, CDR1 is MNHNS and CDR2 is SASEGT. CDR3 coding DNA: TGTGCCAGCAGAGAGACAAGGGCCCCCGCTGAAGCTTTCTTT. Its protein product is CASRETRAPAEAFF.

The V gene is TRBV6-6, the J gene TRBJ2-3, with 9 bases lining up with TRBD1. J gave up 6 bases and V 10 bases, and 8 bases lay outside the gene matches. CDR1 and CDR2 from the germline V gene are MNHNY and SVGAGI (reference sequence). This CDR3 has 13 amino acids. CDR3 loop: CATARDRDDTQYF. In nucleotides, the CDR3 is TGTGCCACCGCGCGGGACAGGGACGATACGCAGTATTTT.

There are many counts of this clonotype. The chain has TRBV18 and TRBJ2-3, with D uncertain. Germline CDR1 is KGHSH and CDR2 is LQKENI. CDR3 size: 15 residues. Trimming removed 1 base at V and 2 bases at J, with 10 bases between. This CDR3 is CASSPRPGDTDTQYF. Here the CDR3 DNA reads TGTGCCAGCTCACCACGGCCAGGCGACACAGATACGCAGTATTTT.

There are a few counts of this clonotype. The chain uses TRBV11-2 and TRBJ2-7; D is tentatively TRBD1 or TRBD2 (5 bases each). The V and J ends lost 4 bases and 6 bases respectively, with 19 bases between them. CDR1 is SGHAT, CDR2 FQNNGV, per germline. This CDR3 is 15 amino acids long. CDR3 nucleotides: TGTGCCAGCAGCTCAAGTGGGACCCGATTCGGCGAGCAGTACTTC. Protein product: CASSSSGTRFGEQYF.

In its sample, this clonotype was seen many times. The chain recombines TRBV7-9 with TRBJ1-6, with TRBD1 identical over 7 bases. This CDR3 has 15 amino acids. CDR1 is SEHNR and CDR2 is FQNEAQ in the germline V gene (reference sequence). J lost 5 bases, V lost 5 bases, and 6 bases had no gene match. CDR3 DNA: TGTGCCAGCAGCCACCGAGGGGGCCATAATTCACCCCTCCACTTT. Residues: CASSHRGGHNSPLHF.

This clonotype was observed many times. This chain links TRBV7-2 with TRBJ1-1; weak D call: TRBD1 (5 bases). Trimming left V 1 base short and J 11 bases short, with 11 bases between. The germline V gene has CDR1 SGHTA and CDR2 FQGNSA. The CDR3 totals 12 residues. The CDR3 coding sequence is TGTGCCAGCAGCTTAGAGGGAGGGACGGCTTTCTTT. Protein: CASSLEGGTAFF.

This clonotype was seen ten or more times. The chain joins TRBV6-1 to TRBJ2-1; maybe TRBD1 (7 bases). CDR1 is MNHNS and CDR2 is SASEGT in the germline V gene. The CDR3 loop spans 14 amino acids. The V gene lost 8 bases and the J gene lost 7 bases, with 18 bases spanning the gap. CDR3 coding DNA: TGTGCCAGCCAGATCATCAGGGGGGAAAATGAGCAGTTCTTC. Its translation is CASQIIRGENEQFF.